This T cell receptor (beta chain) was recorded in a study of OX40 agonist ivuxolimab in advanced cancers. CDR1 is SGHTA, CDR2 FQGNSA, per germline. The ends were cut back, 5 bases at V and 0 bases at J, with 9 bases in the middle. The CDR3 extends over 14 amino acids. Method: immunoSEQ multiplex PCR; TCRdb's copy keeps in-frame clones and lacks some. The sample carries about 20,000 clones, 60% to 80% recorded once. For this clone: The antigen is not known.

Study outcomes and limitations: There were, on average, more expanded clones in CD8+ T cells than in CD4+. At doses 0.1 to 3.0 mg/kg, CD4+ and CD8+ clones expanded.

V is TRBV7-2 and J is TRBJ2-3; no clear D gene. The material sequenced was CD4+ or CD8+ T cells sorted from blood, taken in a trial of the OX40 agonist ivuxolimab. The sequence came from an adult with an advanced solid tumor such as melanoma, head and neck, liver or kidney cancer. CDR3 in DNA: TGTGCCAGCAGCCCCCCCCGGAGCACAGATACGCAGTATTTT. The encoded protein is CASSPPRSTDTQYF.